The 4 T cell receptor beta chains reported below all come from one sample, sequenced in a study of T cell changes during pregnancy in multiple sclerosis (dated by TCRdb to between 2018 and 2021). The library was obtained by the immunoSEQ multiplex PCR assay. The table comes from immuneACCESS by way of TCRdb, which keeps in-frame sequences with V and J called. Part of the clones is missing from these tables; in studies checked, under half for an unresolved V gene and the rest for unknown reasons. Recorded for this sample are tens of thousands of clones; approximately 90% of them occurred a single time. The ten largest make up 12% of the sample. The sequences come from CD8+ T cells from peripheral blood mononuclear cells, collected in the first trimester of pregnancy. Every receptor here comes from a female donor with multiple sclerosis, enrolled in a pregnancy study.

The chain couples TRBV4-3 to TRBJ2-7; D remains ambiguous. Germline assignment: CDR1 LGHNA and CDR2 YSLEER. The CDR3 extends over 14 amino acids. Trimming pared 0 bases from V and 3 bases from J, leaving 9 bases between. CDR3 sequence reads: CASSQDITSYEQYF. For the CDR3, the DNA is TGCGCCAGCAGCCAAGATATTACGAGCTACGAGCAGTACTTC.

This chain joins TRBV5-5 and TRBJ2-2, with D unresolved. The length of the CDR3 is 13 residues. With 0 bases removed from V and 8 bases from J, the gap between germline ends came to 8 bases. CDR1 and CDR2 from the germline V gene are SGHKS and YYEKEE (reference sequence). CDR3 DNA: TGTGCCAGCAGCTTGGTTACTTCAGGGGAGCTGTTTTTT. Translated, it gives CASSLVTSGELFF.

The chain combines TRBV5-4 with TRBJ2-1; 8 bases map to TRBD2. The CDR3 extends over 13 amino acids. The germline V gene encodes CDR1 SGHNT and CDR2 YYREEE (reference sequence). V was clipped by 4 bases and J by 9 bases; unmatched bases: 6. The CDR3 coding sequence is TGTGCCAGCAGCCCGGGGGGGGGCGGTGAGCAGTTCTTC. Translation gives CASSPGGGGEQFF.

This chain connects TRBV7-8 to TRBJ2-6; 7 bases agree with TRBD1. V shed 3 bases, J shed 0 bases, and the junction held 8 bases outside the gene matches. The CDR3 extends over 18 amino acids. From germline, CDR1 is SGHVS and CDR2 FQNEAQ. The CDR3 region has the DNA TGTGCCAGCAGCTTCCACCGGGACAGTAACTCTGGGGCCAACGTCCTGACTTTC. Translation: CASSFHRDSNSGANVLTF.